These 5 T cell receptor beta chains share one sample of origin, sequenced in a study of CD8+ T cells in alopecia areata. Treatment indicated: oral pan-JAK inhibitor, 5-10 mg twice daily. cDNA reverse transcribed from extracted RNA served as the sequencing template. Sequencing was performed with immunoSEQ multiplex PCR; in TCRdb, only in-frame clones are kept and a portion is missing. Counted here are about 210,000 clones, about 40% occurring once; the ten biggest clones make up over 2.5%. This specimen consisted of CD4+ T cells sorted from blood, obtained between weeks 36 and 40, from a patient treated with tofacitinib. These TCRs come from a human donor with alopecia areata.

This clone was counted between two and nine times. The rearrangement joins TRBV12-2 to TRBJ2-7. TRBV12-2 is a pseudogene segment. The CDR3 covers 9 residues. CDR3 amino acids: CASRLGRCF. The DNA of the CDR3 is TGTGCAAGTCGCTTAGGACGGTGCTTC.

This clone was counted between two and nine times. The chain carries TRBV7-2 and TRBJ2-1; the D is unclear. There are 14 residues in the CDR3. V was shortened by 6 bases and J by 1 base, with 10 bases between the two germline ends. CDR1 and CDR2 from the germline V gene are SGHTA and FQGNSA. The DNA of the CDR3 is TGTGCCAGCAGTCCCGACCGATCCTACAATGAGCAGTTCTTC. Translated, it gives CASSPDRSYNEQFF.

This clone was seen ten or more times. The V call is TRBV15, the J call TRBJ1-1; 10 bases fit TRBD1. The trim removed 1 base at V and 8 bases at J, leaving 7 bases unmatched. Germline assignment: CDR1 LNHNV and CDR2 YYDKDF (reference sequence). This CDR3 region has 15 residues. CDR3 bases: TGTGCCACCAGCAGAGTAGGGTGGGGACAGGGGGAAGCTTTCTTT. Its translation is CATSRVGWGQGEAFF.

The J gene is TRBJ2-5, the V gene TRBV4-2; D might be TRBD1 (7 bases). Trimming removed 4 bases at V and 5 bases at J, with 8 bases between. The CDR3 runs to 12 residues. Germline lookup yields CDR1 LGHNA and CDR2 YNFKEQ. The CDR3 DNA is TGTGCCAGCAGCCCAGGGGGGGAGACCCAGTACTTC. This gives the protein CASSPGGETQYF.

The chain is built from TRBV10-3 and TRBJ2-3; 7 nucleotides agree with TRBD2. The length of the CDR3 is 13 residues. CDR1 ENHRY and CDR2 SYGVKD come from the germline V gene. V gave up 9 bases and J gave up 3 bases; unmatched junction bases: 6. The chain's CDR3 is CAIGGSRTDTQYF. In nucleotides, the CDR3 is TGTGCCATTGGCGGGAGTCGGACAGATACGCAGTATTTT.